A single sample is the source of the 23 T cell receptor beta chains below, sequenced in a study of blood T cell repertoires in COVID-19. Libraries were prepared by immunoSEQ multiplex PCR; TCRdb keeps only in-frame clonotypes and omits some of them. The sample shows a few hundred thousand clones, about nine tenths of them seen only once. Source material: peripheral blood. The receptors here all came from a man aged 25 to 45 who had recovered from COVID-19.

The rearrangement uses TRBV28 and TRBJ2-7, with D unclear. This CDR3 region has 12 residues. The germline V and J ends were trimmed by 3 bases and 4 bases, with 7 bases remaining between them. Looked up from germline, CDR1 is MDHEN and CDR2 is SYDVKM. CDR3 sequence: CASSFVEYEQYF. The CDR3 nucleotides are TGTGCCAGCAGTTTTGTAGAATACGAGCAGTACTTC.

The chain has TRBV5-5 and TRBJ1-2; 7 positions match TRBD1. V was pared by 1 base and J by 0 bases, with 9 bases of the junction left unmatched. This CDR3 is built from 17 residues. Germline CDR1 reads SGHKS; CDR2 reads YYEKEE (reference sequence). CDR3 region: CASSLQGGKNSNYGYTF. CDR3 coding DNA: TGTGCCAGCAGCTTGCAAGGGGGCAAAAACTCTAACTATGGCTACACCTTC.

This clone was seen a single time. The chain employs TRBV27 and TRBJ1-2; D possibly corresponds to TRBD1 (5 bases). V lost 6 bases and J 7 bases, leaving 15 bases between the germline ends. The CDR3 contains 13 residues. Germline CDR1 reads MNHEY; CDR2 reads SMNVEV (reference sequence). Here the CDR3 reads CASSPRVDGGYTF. CDR3 sequence (DNA): TGTGCCAGCAGCCCCAGGGTGGACGGTGGCTACACCTTC.

The chain employs TRBV7-8 and TRBJ2-2; TRBD2 might be the D (6 bases). Trimming took 1 base from V and 7 from J, leaving 16 bases between them. The CDR3 runs 16 residues. Germline lookup yields CDR1 SGHVS and CDR2 FQNEAQ. CDR3 loop: CASSLERGKFNGELFF. For the CDR3, the DNA is TGTGCCAGCAGCTTAGAACGGGGGAAGTTCAACGGGGAGCTGTTTTTT.

The chain uses TRBV9 and TRBJ1-3, with D uncertain. The CDR3 contains 13 residues. Germline CDR1 SGDLS, CDR2 YYNGEE. V gave up 5 bases and J gave up 0 bases, with 6 bases separating them. This CDR3 reads CASSPVSGNTIYF. The CDR3 DNA is TGTGCCAGCAGTCCCGTCTCTGGAAACACCATATATTTT.

The chain combines TRBV3-1 (or the pseudogene TRBV3-2) with TRBJ2-7, with 9 bases matching TRBD2. The CDR3 runs to 15 residues. Unmatched junction bases numbered 7, after V lost 2 bases and J lost 5 bases. CDR1 is LGHDT and CDR2 is YNNKEL in the germline V gene (reference sequence). The CDR3 sequence: CASSQMTSGGHEQYF. The CDR3 bases are TGTGCCAGCAGCCAAATGACTAGCGGTGGCCACGAGCAGTACTTC.

The chain joins TRBV19 to TRBJ1-3; D gene ambiguous. Germline assignment: CDR1 LNHDA and CDR2 SQIVND (reference sequence). V lost 6 bases, J lost 0 bases, and 9 bases lay in between. This CDR3 has 14 amino acids. CDR3: CASRPLISGNTIYF. The DNA of the CDR3 is TGTGCCAGTAGGCCACTGATCTCTGGAAACACCATATATTTT.

The chain carries TRBV7-2 and TRBJ2-7; no definite D call. CDR3 length: 12 residues. The V gene lost 5 bases and the J gene lost 7 bases, with 12 bases spanning the gap. Germline V gene data show CDR1 as SGHTA and CDR2 as FQGNSA. CDR3 sequence: CASSHLGGEQYF. The CDR3 region has the DNA TGTGCCAGCAGCCATCTAGGCGGTGAGCAGTACTTC.

This clone was seen a few times. The rearrangement uses TRBV5-1 and TRBJ2-3, with a possible D match to TRBD2 (6 bases). Trimming left V 5 bases short and J 2 bases short, with 15 bases between. There are 15 residues in the CDR3. Germline V gene lookup returns CDR1 SGHRS and CDR2 YFSETQ. CDR3 DNA: TGCGCCAGCAGGATAACGGGGGAGTCCACAGATACGCAGTATTTT. Protein: CASRITGESTDTQYF.

The chain links TRBV29-1 to TRBJ2-5; a possible D gene is TRBD1 (5 bases). V gave up 3 bases and J gave up 5 bases, with 10 bases separating them. Germline CDR1 and CDR2: SQVTM and ANQGSEA. The CDR3 spans 12 residues. This CDR3 reads CSVDRVRETQYF. DNA for the CDR3: TGCAGCGTTGACAGGGTCCGGGAGACCCAGTACTTC.

The chain has TRBV7-2 and TRBJ2-5; TRBD2 agrees at 7 bases. Germline trimming cut 0 bases from V and 2 bases from J; bases unmatched to any gene: 6. The CDR3 contains 16 residues. Germline CDR1 and CDR2: SGHTA and FQGNSA. The CDR3 sequence is CASSLASSGGQETQYF. The DNA of the CDR3 is TGTGCCAGCAGCTTAGCTTCCTCGGGGGGACAAGAGACCCAGTACTTC.

The V call is TRBV24-1, the J call TRBJ1-2; 8 bases line up with TRBD1. There are 15 residues in the CDR3. The trim removed 6 bases at V and 4 bases at J, leaving 9 bases unmatched. CDR1 is KGHDR, CDR2 SFDVKD, per germline. Written as DNA, the CDR3 is TGTGCCACCAGTCCGAGACAGGGGAGCTTCTATGGCTACACCTTC. Translated, it gives CATSPRQGSFYGYTF.

CDR3 nucleotides: TGTGCCAGCAGTTACTACCAGGGTGCCTACGAGCAGTACTTC. Translating it yields CASSYYQGAYEQYF. The V and J genes are TRBV6-5 and TRBJ2-7; a weak D match, TRBD1 (5 bases). V was trimmed by 1 base and J by 2 bases, leaving 9 bases between them. This CDR3 region has 14 residues. Per the germline V gene, CDR1 is MNHEY and CDR2 is SVGAGI.

V and J are TRBV5-1 and TRBJ1-1, with no clear D. V was clipped by 1 base and J by 6 bases, with 19 bases between them. Germline V gene lookup returns CDR1 SGHRS and CDR2 YFSETQ. The CDR3 contains 16 residues. The CDR3 DNA reads as TGCGCCAGCAGCTTGTATATGTCCGGGAGAAAGTCTGAAGCTTTCTTT. This translates into CASSLYMSGRKSEAFF.

This clone was counted a few times. One junction end disagrees with the germline gene, perhaps due to a read error. This chain uses TRBV18 with TRBJ1-2, with 7 bases fitting TRBD1. CDR1 KGHSH and CDR2 LQKENI come from the germline V gene. The CDR3 extends over 16 amino acids. CDR3 amino acids: CASSPRREEGAGGYTF. CDR3 sequence (DNA): TGTGCCAGCTCTCCACGGCGAGAAGAGGGGGCGGGAGGCTACACCTTC.

This clone has a handful of counts. This sequence joins TRBV28 and TRBJ2-7; TRBD1 might be the D (5 bases). This CDR3 spans 14 amino acids. Germline V CDR1 and CDR2: MDHEN, SYDVKM. V shed 6 bases and J shed 3 bases, with 15 bases lying between them. CDR3 sequence (DNA): TGTGCCAGCAGCTCCCAGACAGAATACTACGAGCAGTACTTC. Its translation: CASSSQTEYYEQYF.

The rearrangement uses TRBV5-4 and TRBJ1-2, with D tentatively TRBD1 (6 bases). This CDR3 is built from 13 residues. V was shortened by 3 bases and J by 2 bases, with 8 bases between the two germline ends. Germline CDR1 is SGHNT and CDR2 is YYREEE (reference sequence). Here the CDR3 reads CASSSTGNYGYTF. DNA for the CDR3: TGTGCCAGCAGCTCGACAGGCAACTATGGCTACACCTTC.

V is TRBV13 and J is TRBJ2-1, with TRBD1 identical over 8 bases. This CDR3 spans 15 amino acids. Per the germline V gene, CDR1 is PRHDT and CDR2 is FYEKMQ (reference sequence). Trimming removed 4 bases from V and 3 bases from J; junction bases left unmatched: 5. The CDR3 nucleotides are TGTGCCAGCAGCTCCAGGGGGCTGGTCTACAATGAGCAGTTCTTC. It translates to CASSSRGLVYNEQFF.

This clone occurred once. The chain combines TRBV30 with TRBJ1-4; 9 bases align to TRBD1. Germline V CDR1 and CDR2: GTSNPN, SVGIG (reference sequence). CDR3 length: 13 residues. The ends lost 7 bases at V and 8 bases at J; junction bases unmatched: 8. Written as DNA, the CDR3 is TGTGCCTCTTCCGGGACAGGGTGGGAAAAACTGTTTTTT. Its protein product is CASSGTGWEKLFF.

The chain combines TRBV19 with TRBJ2-3; D is unclear. Trimming removed 5 bases from V and 1 base from J, with 7 bases in between. Germline CDR1 and CDR2: LNHDA and SQIVND (reference sequence). CDR3 length equals 13 residues. CDR3 amino acids: CASSLPGTDTQYF. CDR3 DNA sequence: TGTGCCAGTAGTCTTCCCGGCACAGATACGCAGTATTTT.

The V gene is TRBV3-1 (or the pseudogene TRBV3-2), the J gene TRBJ2-1, with D tentatively TRBD2 (6 bases). This CDR3 is 18 amino acids long. The V end was cut by 3 bases, the J end by 5 bases, with 23 bases between. Germline-derived CDR1 and CDR2 are LGHDT and YNNKEL (reference sequence). The chain's CDR3 is CASSHYDEGFRGNNEQFF. The CDR3 bases are TGTGCCAGCAGCCATTATGACGAAGGGTTTCGGGGGAACAATGAGCAGTTCTTC.

The chain recombines TRBV19 with TRBJ1-5; D unclear. Germline loops: CDR1 LNHDA, CDR2 SQIVND (reference sequence). V shed 5 bases and J shed 5 bases, with 13 bases lying between them. This CDR3 is 14 amino acids long. The CDR3: CASSGRGWDQPQHF. The CDR3 DNA follows: TGTGCCAGTAGTGGGCGGGGATGGGATCAGCCCCAGCATTTT.

This chain links TRBV5-1 with TRBJ2-4; tentatively, D is TRBD1 (6 bases). Germline CDR1 reads SGHRS; CDR2 reads YFSETQ. The CDR3 runs to 17 residues. V lost 0 bases, J lost 6 bases, and 19 bases lay in between. The CDR3 bases are TGCGCCAGCAGCTTGGGGACAGTCGGGATTAGGGGAAACATTCAGTACTTC. Protein: CASSLGTVGIRGNIQYF.